The rows below give T cell receptor beta chains drawn from one sample of a study of cytomegalovirus exposure and HLA in healthy donors. Profiling relied on immunoSEQ multiplex PCR, and the TCRdb table lists in-frame clones only, not all of them. The data show 150,000 to 250,000 clones, approximately 80% seen once. The sequencing input was PBMCs. Receptors were obtained from a boy between 2 and 15 years old in good health and CMV-seronegative. CDR3s include the opening cysteine and the closing phenylalanine or tryptophan. D genes are given only for firm matches. The listing skips clone size in some rows; elsewhere it reads once, few, many or a size class.

cdr3_nt	cdr3_aa	v_call	j_call	clone_size	d_call
TGTGCCAGCAGCCCACCGGAGGGTCAGAGCGGGGGCTACACCTTC	CASSPPEGQSGGYTF	TRBV11-1	TRBJ1-2	-	-
TGTGCCAGCAGTTTGGGAGGAAGCGGGGGTTACCAAGAGACCCAGTACTTC	CASSLGGSGGYQETQYF	TRBV9	TRBJ2-5	-	TRBD2
TGTGCCAGTACCAGTTTTAATGAAAAACTGTTTTTT	CASTSFNEKLFF	TRBV19	TRBJ1-4	few	-
TGTGCCAGCAGTTTTCAGGGGAGTCAGCCCCAGCATTTT	CASSFQGSQPQHF	TRBV27	TRBJ1-5	-	-
TGTGCCAGCAGTTTAAAGGGGCACATTCCGGATACGCAGTATTTT	CASSLKGHIPDTQYF	TRBV27	TRBJ2-3	-	-
TGTGCCAGCAGTGTTCAGATTAGCAATCAGCCCCAGCATTTT	CASSVQISNQPQHF	TRBV2	TRBJ1-5	few	-
TGTGCCAGCTCAGCGACTAGCACAGATACGCAGTATTTT	CASSATSTDTQYF	TRBV18	TRBJ2-3	-	-
TGTGCCAGCAGCTTGGCCTCTAAAGCTTTCTTT	CASSLASKAFF	TRBV5-5	TRBJ1-1	-	-
TGTGCCAGCTCAACTAGGGCCTTGAACACAGATACGCAGTATTTT	CASSTRALNTDTQYF	TRBV18	TRBJ2-3	once	-
TGTGCCAGCAAGAGGACTAGCGGGCCAGATACGCAGTATTTT	CASKRTSGPDTQYF	TRBV6-1	TRBJ2-3	-	TRBD2
TGTGCCAGCAGCTCTGCCGGGACAGGGATTGGCTACACCTTC	CASSSAGTGIGYTF	TRBV7-6	TRBJ1-2	-	TRBD1
TGTGCCAGCAGCGTAGCTGGGGCGGGGCACACCGGGGAGCTGTTTTTT	CASSVAGAGHTGELFF	TRBV9	TRBJ2-2	-	-
TGTGCCAGCAGTCCAAGAGAACACGAGCAGTACTTC	CASSPREHEQYF	TRBV7-9	TRBJ2-7	-	-
TGTGCCAGCAGCCCCGGGGGGGACCAAGAGACCCAGTACTTC	CASSPGGDQETQYF	TRBV9	TRBJ2-5	-	TRBD2
TGTGCCAGTATCCCCAGGGGCAGCCTGGGAGGCTACACCTTC	CASIPRGSLGGYTF	TRBV19	TRBJ1-2	-	-
TGTGCCACCAGCAGAGACGGACAGCTAGGTAGCGAGCAGTACTTC	CATSRDGQLGSEQYF	TRBV15	TRBJ2-7	-	-
TGCGCCAGCAGCCGAGGGACTTTTCCAGATACGCAGTATTTT	CASSRGTFPDTQYF	TRBV4-1	TRBJ2-3	few	-
TGTGCCAGCAGTTACGGGGCGGGGAGCACAGATACGCAGTATTTT	CASSYGAGSTDTQYF	TRBV6-5	TRBJ2-3	-	-
TGTGCCAGCACCCAGGGCAGGGGGAACTATGGCTACACCTTC	CASTQGRGNYGYTF	TRBV2	TRBJ1-2	-	TRBD1
TGCGCCAGCTCAGGGACTAGCGGGGAGAGCACAGATACGCAGTATTTT	CASSGTSGESTDTQYF	TRBV4-3	TRBJ2-3	-	TRBD2
TGCGCCAGCAGCTTTAGGCAGGGCGCAGATACGCAGTATTTT	CASSFRQGADTQYF	TRBV5-1	TRBJ2-3	once	-
TGTGCCAGCAGTTACGGTCCAGGACAGCAAAATGAGCAGTTCTTC	CASSYGPGQQNEQFF	TRBV6-5	TRBJ2-1	-	-
TGTGCCAGTAGTGTTAACCGGGACAGTCAAGGGGTCTATGGCTACACCTTC	CASSVNRDSQGVYGYTF	TRBV19	TRBJ1-2	-	TRBD1